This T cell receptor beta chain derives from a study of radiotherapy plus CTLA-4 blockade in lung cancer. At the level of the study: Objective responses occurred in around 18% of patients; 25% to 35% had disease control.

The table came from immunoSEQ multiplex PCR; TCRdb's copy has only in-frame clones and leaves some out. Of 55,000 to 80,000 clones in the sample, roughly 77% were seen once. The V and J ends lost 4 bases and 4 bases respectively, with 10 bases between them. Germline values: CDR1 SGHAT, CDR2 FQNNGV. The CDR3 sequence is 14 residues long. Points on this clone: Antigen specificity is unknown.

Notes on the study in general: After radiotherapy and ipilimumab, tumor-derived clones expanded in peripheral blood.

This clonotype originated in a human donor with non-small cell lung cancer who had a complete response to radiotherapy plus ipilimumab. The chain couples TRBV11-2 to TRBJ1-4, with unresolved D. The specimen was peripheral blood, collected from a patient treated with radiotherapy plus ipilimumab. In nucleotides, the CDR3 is TGTGCCAGCAGCTCAGTGGGCGTTAATGAAAAACTGTTTTTT. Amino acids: CASSSVGVNEKLFF.